Each of the 11 T cell receptor beta chains below was sequenced from the same sample in a study of identical twins. Each CDR3 protein is one row after TCRdb ran MiXCR on the 5' RACE reads. The sample shows approximately 620,000 distinct CDR3 sequences, around 8.6% of them seen only once. A further study also used this sample, focusing on yellow fever vaccine responses in identical twins.

The material sequenced was PBMCs. The receptors were gathered from a woman aged 18 to 35 in good health.

V gene TRBV15 combines with J gene TRBJ1-2; the D is unclear. CDR3 length: 14 amino acids. CDR1 is LNHNV, CDR2 YYDKDF, per germline (reference sequence). Trimming took 0 bases from V and 3 from J, leaving 8 bases between them. The CDR3 bases are TGTGCCACCAGCAGAGAGCAGCGTGACTATGGCTACACCTTC. Its protein product is CATSREQRDYGYTF.

This clonotype has more than one count but fewer than ten. The J gene is TRBJ2-1, the V gene TRBV20-1; D could derive from TRBD1 or TRBD2 (6 bases each). Germline assignment: CDR1 DFQATT and CDR2 SNEGSKA (reference sequence). Trimming left V 6 bases short and J 3 bases short, with 15 bases between. The CDR3 is 14 amino acids. The CDR3 DNA sequence: TGCAGTGCCAGTGAGGGGGGTTACTACAATGAGCAGTTCTTC. Protein sequence: CSASEGGYYNEQFF.

The V gene is TRBV21-1, the J gene TRBJ2-3; whether TRBD2, the table's D call, matches the DNA was not checked. TRBV21-1 is deemed a pseudogene. The CDR3 totals 14 residues. CDR3 DNA sequence: TGTGCCAGCAGCAAAGGGACTGTTGTCGGTACGCAGTATTTT. Residues: CASSKGTVVGTQYF.

The chain links TRBV5-1 to TRBJ1-1; weak D call: TRBD1 (5 bases). Trimming took off 5 bases at V and 0 bases at J, with 11 bases between the two ends. The CDR3 has 14 amino acids. Germline V gene sequence: CDR1 SGHRS, CDR2 YFSETQ. The CDR3 DNA sequence: TGCGCCAGCAGGCGGGACGTCATGAACACTGAAGCTTTCTTT. Translation: CASRRDVMNTEAFF.

This clonotype was seen a handful of times. The genes are TRBV7-2 and TRBJ2-7, with D possibly TRBD2 on 6 matching bases. Per germline, CDR1 SGHTA and CDR2 FQGNSA. This CDR3 comprises 16 residues. Trimming stripped 5 bases from V and 3 bases from J, with 20 bases between. The CDR3 protein is CASSHLTGGIFYEQYF. CDR3 in DNA: TGTGCCAGCAGCCATCTAACCGGGGGAATTTTCTACGAGCAGTACTTC.

The chain has TRBV29-1 and TRBJ2-5, with TRBD1 as a possible D gene (6 bases). Germline CDR1 is SQVTM and CDR2 is ANQGSEA. Trimming removed 3 bases from V and 5 bases from J, with 13 bases in between. CDR3 length equals 13 residues. CDR3 sequence (DNA): TGCAGCGTTGAGGCCCTCCAGGGGGAGACCCAGTACTTC. The encoded protein is CSVEALQGETQYF.

The rearrangement links TRBV18 to TRBJ2-5; D not certain. CDR1 KGHSH and CDR2 LQKENI come from the germline V gene. The CDR3 consists of 15 residues. Trimming removed 3 bases at V and 4 bases at J, with 15 bases between. The CDR3 coding sequence is TGTGCCAGCTCACCCACGATTATGAACGGAGAGACCCAGTACTTC. Its translation is CASSPTIMNGETQYF.

This clonotype was detected only a few times. The chain is built from TRBV9 and TRBJ2-3; TRBD2 matches at 11 bases. The CDR3 has 16 amino acids. V was pared by 3 bases and J by 3 bases, with 6 bases of the junction left unmatched. The V gene's germline CDR1 is SGDLS and CDR2 YYNGEE. In DNA, the CDR3 is TGTGCCAGCAGCGGAACTAGCGGGGGAATAACAGATACGCAGTATTTT. It is translated as CASSGTSGGITDTQYF.

The V gene is TRBV20-1, the J gene TRBJ2-7; no clear D gene. CDR1 and CDR2 (germline): DFQATT, SNEGSKA (reference sequence). CDR3 length: 13 residues. Trimming left V 3 bases short and J 2 bases short, with 11 bases between. The chain's CDR3 is CSARKGHAYEQYF. For the CDR3, the DNA is TGCAGTGCTAGGAAGGGCCATGCCTACGAGCAGTACTTC.

This clonotype was seen only a few times. The V and J genes are TRBV7-3 and TRBJ2-7; D perhaps matches TRBD1 (6 bases). V was cut by 8 bases and J by 0 bases, with 8 bases left in between. The CDR3 runs 12 residues. Germline V gives CDR1 SGHTA, CDR2 FQGTGA. CDR3: CASLQGSYEQYF. CDR3 sequence (DNA): TGTGCCAGCCTACAGGGCTCCTACGAGCAGTACTTC.

This clonotype occurred many times. The J gene is TRBJ2-7, the V gene TRBV20-1, with TRBD2 matching over 8 bases. In germline, CDR1 is DFQATT, CDR2 SNEGSKA (reference sequence). With V trimmed by 1 base and J by 6 bases, 8 bases remained unmatched. This CDR3 comprises 14 residues. DNA of the CDR3: TGCAGTGCTAGAGGGATAGCGGGGCTCTCCGAGCAGTACTTC. Amino acids: CSARGIAGLSEQYF.